Listed below are T cell receptor beta chains from one sample, sequenced in a study of CD8 T cells in ankylosing spondylitis. MiXCR was run by TCRdb on the 5' RACE reads, yielding one entry per CDR3 protein. The sample includes roughly 150,000 distinct CDR3 sequences, around 8.9% of them seen just once. Sequencing was carried out using blood, either unsorted or a sorted T cell fraction (not recorded which). The receptors originated from a female donor with ankylosing spondylitis or in good health (not recorded which). Both conserved end residues are part of each CDR3. Fields, in order: clone size, J gene, V gene, D gene, CDR3 protein, CDR3 DNA. D genes are given only for firm matches. Where a row states a size, it is once, few, many or the class of an expanded clone; other rows omit it.

clone_size: .; j_call: TRBJ1-2; v_call: TRBV27; d_call: TRBD1; cdr3_aa: CASSPLQGQTGYTF; cdr3_nt: TGTGCCAGCAGTCCCCTACAGGGGCAAACAGGCTACACCTTC
clone_size: few; j_call: TRBJ2-7; v_call: TRBV24-1; d_call: TRBD2; cdr3_aa: CATSVSGISYEQYF; cdr3_nt: TGTGCCACCAGTGTTAGCGGGATCAGCTACGAGCAGTACTTC
clone_size: few; j_call: TRBJ2-1; v_call: TRBV9; d_call: .; cdr3_aa: CASSVAFGNEQFF; cdr3_nt: TGTGCCAGCAGCGTTGCCTTTGGCAATGAGCAGTTCTTC
clone_size: .; j_call: TRBJ2-1; v_call: TRBV3-1; d_call: TRBD2; cdr3_aa: CASSQEGLAGNEQFF; cdr3_nt: TGTGCCAGCAGCCAAGAAGGACTAGCGGGTAATGAGCAGTTCTTC
clone_size: .; j_call: TRBJ1-1; v_call: TRBV9; d_call: TRBD1; cdr3_aa: CASSSPGTGASEAFF; cdr3_nt: TGTGCCAGCAGCTCCCCCGGGACAGGGGCTTCTGAAGCTTTCTTT
clone_size: many; j_call: TRBJ2-1; v_call: TRBV28; d_call: .; cdr3_aa: CASSLDGASYNEQFF; cdr3_nt: TGTGCCAGCAGTTTAGACGGAGCCTCCTACAATGAGCAGTTCTTC
clone_size: few; j_call: TRBJ2-7; v_call: TRBV28; d_call: .; cdr3_aa: CASSLRVYEQYF; cdr3_nt: TGTGCCAGCAGTTTGAGGGTCTACGAGCAGTACTTC
clone_size: many; j_call: TRBJ2-1; v_call: TRBV4-3; d_call: .; cdr3_aa: CASSQGVRYNEQFF; cdr3_nt: TGCGCCAGCAGCCAAGGGGTCAGGTACAATGAGCAGTTCTTC
clone_size: .; j_call: TRBJ2-2; v_call: TRBV3-1; d_call: .; cdr3_aa: CASSQEGGPGELFF; cdr3_nt: TGTGCCAGCAGCCAAGAGGGGGGTCCCGGGGAGCTGTTTTTT
clone_size: few; j_call: TRBJ2-1; v_call: TRBV7-9; d_call: .; cdr3_aa: CASSLSQYEQFF; cdr3_nt: TGTGCCAGCAGCTTATCCCAGTATGAGCAGTTCTTC
clone_size: .; j_call: TRBJ2-1; v_call: TRBV7-9; d_call: TRBD2; cdr3_aa: CASSLEGLANNEQFF; cdr3_nt: TGTGCCAGCAGCTTAGAGGGACTAGCGAACAATGAGCAGTTCTTC
clone_size: .; j_call: TRBJ2-1; v_call: TRBV6-2/TRBV6-3; d_call: .; cdr3_aa: CASSSTSYNEQFF; cdr3_nt: TGTGCCAGCAGTTCCACCTCCTACAATGAGCAGTTCTTC
clone_size: few; j_call: TRBJ2-2; v_call: TRBV2; d_call: TRBD2; cdr3_aa: CASSERLAVGELFF; cdr3_nt: TGTGCCAGCAGTGAGCGACTAGCAGTCGGGGAGCTGTTTTTT
clone_size: few; j_call: TRBJ2-2; v_call: TRBV6-1; d_call: TRBD2; cdr3_aa: CASSPGTSGRKAGELFF; cdr3_nt: TGTGCCAGCAGTCCAGGGACTAGCGGGAGAAAGGCCGGGGAGCTGTTTTTT
clone_size: many; j_call: TRBJ1-1; v_call: TRBV12-3/TRBV12-4; d_call: .; cdr3_aa: CASTPKGSGEEGAFF; cdr3_nt: TGTGCCAGCACCCCAAAGGGATCGGGAGAGGAGGGAGCTTTCTTT
clone_size: many; j_call: TRBJ1-2; v_call: TRBV4-2; d_call: .; cdr3_aa: CASSPPNYGYTF; cdr3_nt: TGTGCCAGCAGCCCCCCTAACTATGGCTACACCTTC
clone_size: few; j_call: TRBJ1-2; v_call: TRBV6-1; d_call: .; cdr3_aa: CASSPAGTGSGYTF; cdr3_nt: TGTGCCAGCAGTCCCGCCGGGACGGGAAGTGGCTACACCTTC
clone_size: few; j_call: TRBJ2-3; v_call: TRBV29-1; d_call: TRBD2; cdr3_aa: CSVEALAGGEDTQYF; cdr3_nt: TGCAGCGTTGAAGCGCTAGCGGGAGGGGAGGATACGCAGTATTTT
clone_size: .; j_call: TRBJ1-1; v_call: TRBV7-3; d_call: .; cdr3_aa: CASSLGLGGITEAFF; cdr3_nt: TGTGCCAGCAGCTTGGGGCTGGGAGGGATCACTGAAGCTTTCTTT
clone_size: few; j_call: TRBJ2-5; v_call: TRBV7-2; d_call: TRBD2; cdr3_aa: CASSSPLAGEETQYF; cdr3_nt: TGTGCCAGCAGCTCCCCACTAGCGGGGGAAGAGACCCAGTACTTC
clone_size: few; j_call: TRBJ2-7; v_call: TRBV20-1; d_call: .; cdr3_aa: CSASLGDSSYEQYF; cdr3_nt: TGCAGTGCTAGTCTCGGGGACTCCTCCTACGAGCAGTACTTC
clone_size: .; j_call: TRBJ2-1; v_call: TRBV20-1; d_call: TRBD2; cdr3_aa: CSARGDYFNEQFF; cdr3_nt: TGCAGTGCTAGAGGGGACTATTTCAATGAGCAGTTCTTC
clone_size: few; j_call: TRBJ1-5; v_call: TRBV6-1; d_call: .; cdr3_aa: CASTVGITQNQPQHF; cdr3_nt: TGTGCCAGCACCGTGGGGATAACCCAGAATCAGCCCCAGCATTTT
clone_size: .; j_call: TRBJ2-5; v_call: TRBV19; d_call: TRBD1; cdr3_aa: CASSRQGRETQYF; cdr3_nt: TGTGCCAGTAGCCGACAGGGGCGAGAGACCCAGTACTTC
clone_size: .; j_call: TRBJ2-6; v_call: TRBV15; d_call: .; cdr3_aa: CATSIPSGSSGANVLTF; cdr3_nt: TGTGCCACCAGTATCCCGTCAGGGAGCTCTGGGGCCAACGTCCTGACTTTC
clone_size: .; j_call: TRBJ2-7; v_call: TRBV9; d_call: .; cdr3_aa: CASSSGNGEQYF; cdr3_nt: TGTGCCAGCAGCTCGGGTAACGGCGAGCAGTACTTC
clone_size: .; j_call: TRBJ2-7; v_call: TRBV9; d_call: .; cdr3_aa: CASSVGSGLSYEQYF; cdr3_nt: TGTGCCAGCAGCGTAGGGTCAGGACTCTCCTACGAGCAGTACTTC
clone_size: .; j_call: TRBJ2-1; v_call: TRBV4-3; d_call: TRBD2; cdr3_aa: CASSHGPGGRVNEQFF; cdr3_nt: TGCGCCAGCAGCCACGGCCCGGGCGGGAGGGTAAATGAGCAGTTCTTC
clone_size: few; j_call: TRBJ2-7; v_call: TRBV7-6; d_call: .; cdr3_aa: CASSLLTDSPTDEQYF; cdr3_nt: TGTGCCAGCAGCCTCTTGACAGACAGCCCCACGGACGAGCAGTACTTC
clone_size: .; j_call: TRBJ2-1; v_call: TRBV24-1; d_call: TRBD2; cdr3_aa: CATSDLHNPSGRGNEQFF; cdr3_nt: TGTGCCACCAGTGATTTGCATAACCCTAGCGGGAGGGGCAATGAGCAGTTCTTC
clone_size: .; j_call: TRBJ2-7; v_call: TRBV7-2; d_call: .; cdr3_aa: CASSLAGQTPYEQYF; cdr3_nt: TGTGCCAGCAGCTTAGCGGGCCAAACGCCCTACGAGCAGTACTTC
clone_size: .; j_call: TRBJ2-5; v_call: TRBV20-1; d_call: TRBD2; cdr3_aa: CSARPPRTSGRTQYF; cdr3_nt: TGCAGTGCTAGACCTCCACGGACTAGCGGTAGGACCCAGTACTTC
clone_size: few; j_call: TRBJ2-3; v_call: TRBV12-3/TRBV12-4; d_call: .; cdr3_aa: CASSFETPNTDTQYF; cdr3_nt: TGTGCCAGCAGTTTCGAGACACCGAACACAGATACGCAGTATTTT
clone_size: .; j_call: TRBJ1-1; v_call: TRBV27; d_call: .; cdr3_aa: CASSLGGKTFF; cdr3_nt: TGTGCCAGCAGTTTAGGTGGGAAAACTTTCTTT
clone_size: few; j_call: TRBJ2-7; v_call: TRBV2; d_call: TRBD2; cdr3_aa: CASSGLAVLSF; cdr3_nt: TGTGCCAGCAGTGGACTAGCGGTGCTGAGCTTC
clone_size: .; j_call: TRBJ2-2; v_call: TRBV4-3; d_call: .; cdr3_aa: CASSQDQSRNTGELFF; cdr3_nt: TGCGCCAGCAGCCAAGATCAGAGCAGAAACACCGGGGAGCTGTTTTTT
clone_size: few; j_call: TRBJ2-7; v_call: TRBV27; d_call: .; cdr3_aa: CASSSTLWRGEQYF; cdr3_nt: TGTGCCAGCAGTTCTACCCTATGGCGGGGCGAGCAGTACTTC
clone_size: .; j_call: TRBJ2-7; v_call: TRBV6-2/TRBV6-3; d_call: TRBD2; cdr3_aa: CASSSLSTSGHYEQYF; cdr3_nt: TGTGCCAGCAGTTCCCTTTCAACTAGCGGGCACTACGAGCAGTACTTC